The rows below give T cell receptor beta chains drawn from one sample of a study of cytomegalovirus exposure and HLA in healthy donors. Sequenced by immunoSEQ multiplex PCR; TCRdb stores in-frame clones only, minus some. The data hold about 160,000 clones, with roughly 85% observed a single time. Sequencing was carried out using PBMCs. These receptors originate from a man aged 35 to 55 in good health and CMV-seronegative. CDR3s include the opening cysteine and the closing phenylalanine or tryptophan. D genes are given only for firm matches. Rows may omit the clone size; those that give it use once, few, many or a size class.

v_call,j_call,clone_size,cdr3_length,d_call,cdr3_aa,cdr3_nt
TRBV2,TRBJ2-1,few,15,-,CASNMAFQIGNEQFF,TGTGCCAGCAACATGGCGTTCCAGATCGGGAATGAGCAGTTCTTC
TRBV18,TRBJ2-5,-,15,TRBD1,CASSYLTGSQETQYF,TGTGCCAGCTCGTACTTGACAGGGTCCCAAGAGACCCAGTACTTC
TRBV21-1,TRBJ1-1,-,19,-,CASSRTAVGTGMSNTEAFF,TGTGCCAGCAGCAGAACAGCAGTTGGGACAGGGATGTCGAACACTGAAGCTTTCTTT
TRBV11-1,TRBJ2-1,once,15,TRBD1,CASTPRDRGKMEQFF,TGTGCCAGCACCCCCCGGGACAGGGGGAAAATGGAGCAGTTCTTC
TRBV4-1,TRBJ2-2,few,15,-,CASSEEGVGTGELFF,TGCGCCAGCAGCGAAGAGGGAGTAGGGACCGGGGAGCTGTTTTTT
TRBV7-2,TRBJ2-3,few,15,-,CASSLDGWRTDTQYF,TGTGCCAGCAGCTTAGACGGGTGGCGTACAGATACGCAGTATTTT
TRBV4-3,TRBJ2-5,-,19,TRBD1,CASSQDRSRDRGGQETQYF,TGCGCCAGCAGCCAAGATCGTAGTCGGGACAGGGGAGGCCAAGAGACCCAGTACTTC
TRBV7-2,TRBJ2-7,-,13,TRBD2,CASSWGGGFEQYF,TGTGCCAGCAGCTGGGGGGGTGGCTTTGAGCAGTACTTC
TRBV28,TRBJ1-5,once,16,TRBD1,CASVRGGRGSNQPQHF,TGTGCCAGCGTCCGAGGGGGCAGGGGTAGCAATCAGCCCCAGCATTTT
TRBV5-1,TRBJ2-1,once,15,TRBD1,CASSPGQGARNEQFF,TGCGCCAGCAGCCCGGGACAGGGGGCAAGGAATGAGCAGTTCTTC
TRBV15,TRBJ2-3,-,16,TRBD2,CATSREGAGGIDTQYF,TGTGCCACCAGCAGAGAAGGGGCGGGAGGAATAGATACGCAGTATTTT
TRBV5-6,TRBJ2-6,few,18,-,CASSSPPWQGSGANVLTF,TGTGCCAGCAGCTCCCCCCCTTGGCAGGGGTCTGGGGCCAACGTCCTGACTTTC
TRBV11-3,TRBJ2-5,-,13,-,CASSLEGAETQYF,TGTGCCAGCAGCTTAGAAGGGGCTGAGACCCAGTACTTC
TRBV18,TRBJ2-7,-,16,-,CASSASAGEGLYEQYF,TGTGCCAGCTCAGCATCAGCAGGGGAGGGGCTCTACGAGCAGTACTTC
TRBV6-6,TRBJ2-7,-,16,TRBD2,CASSSASVAGASEQYF,TGTGCCAGCAGTTCCGCCTCCGTAGCGGGAGCGTCCGAGCAGTACTTC
TRBV9,TRBJ2-5,-,14,TRBD2,CASSDETSGQTQYF,TGTGCCAGCAGCGATGAGACTAGCGGACAGACCCAGTACTTC
TRBV30,TRBJ1-2,-,14,TRBD1,CAWSGQGGRYGYTF,TGTGCCTGGAGCGGACAGGGGGGGAGGTATGGCTACACCTTC
TRBV27,TRBJ2-5,-,14,-,CASSLPGRGETQYF,TGTGCCAGCAGTTTACCAGGGAGGGGGGAGACCCAGTACTTC
TRBV6-6,TRBJ2-1,-,15,TRBD1,CASSRDRPSYNEQFF,TGTGCCAGCAGTCGGGACAGGCCCTCCTACAATGAGCAGTTCTTC
TRBV20-1,TRBJ2-5,-,11,-,CSASDRGTQYF,TGCAGTGCTTCCGACCGGGGGACCCAGTACTTC
TRBV4-2,TRBJ2-7,-,16,-,CASSQEGRQGFYEQYF,TGTGCCAGCAGCCAAGAGGGGCGGCAGGGATTCTACGAGCAGTACTTC
TRBV5-1,TRBJ1-2,-,16,TRBD1,CASRDTGTALVYGYTF,TGCGCCAGCAGAGATACCGGGACAGCCCTCGTCTATGGCTACACCTTC
TRBV25-1,TRBJ2-3,once,17,-,CASSEGTGWLLTDTQYF,TGTGCCAGCAGTGAGGGAACAGGGTGGCTCCTCACAGATACGCAGTATTTT
TRBV9,TRBJ2-1,-,14,-,CASSVVGSGSLEFF,-
TRBV6-6,TRBJ1-5,-,16,-,CASNSGAGRGNQPQHF,TGTGCCAGCAATTCAGGGGCGGGCCGAGGCAATCAGCCCCAGCATTTT
TRBV14,TRBJ2-4,-,17,-,CASSQAGRTAAKNIQYF,TGTGCCAGCAGCCAAGCAGGGCGGACAGCAGCCAAAAACATTCAGTACTTC
TRBV6-5,TRBJ2-7,-,14,-,CASSYRGSTYEQYF,TGTGCCAGCAGTTACCGGGGTTCTACCTACGAGCAGTACTTC
TRBV5-1,TRBJ2-1,-,16,TRBD2,CASSPSSGRDYNEQFF,TGCGCCAGCAGCCCAAGTAGCGGGAGGGACTACAATGAGCAGTTCTTC
TRBV10-3,TRBJ2-7,few,17,TRBD2,CATQRQGSGRVSYEQYF,TGTGCCACACAGCGACAGGGTAGCGGGAGGGTGTCCTACGAGCAGTACTTC
TRBV7-2,TRBJ2-5,-,16,-,CASSSQSRGGQETQYF,TGTGCCAGCAGCTCTCAATCCAGGGGAGGGCAAGAGACCCAGTACTTC
TRBV7-6,TRBJ2-7,few,14,-,CASSFIGGAGEQYF,TGTGCCAGCAGCTTTATAGGAGGGGCGGGCGAGCAGTACTTC
TRBV25-1,TRBJ2-5,-,14,TRBD1,CASKWGQGKETQYF,TGTGCCAGCAAGTGGGGACAGGGTAAAGAGACCCAGTACTTC
TRBV19,TRBJ1-2,once,15,-,CASTLGQGSSYGYTF,TGTGCCAGTACCCTGGGGCAGGGTTCGAGCTATGGCTACACCTTC
TRBV7-2,TRBJ2-1,-,16,TRBD2,CASSFTSGRANNEQFF,TGTGCCAGCAGCTTCACTAGCGGGAGGGCGAACAATGAGCAGTTCTTC
TRBV5-1,TRBJ2-3,-,17,TRBD2,CASSYGLAGGRPDTQYF,TGCGCCAGCAGCTACGGACTAGCGGGAGGGCGCCCAGATACGCAGTATTTT
TRBV5-4,TRBJ1-1,-,13,-,CASSLASGTEAFF,TGTGCCAGCAGCTTGGCCTCGGGCACTGAAGCTTTCTTT
TRBV27,TRBJ2-5,-,14,-,CASSHRGPQETQYF,TGTGCCAGCAGTCACCGCGGGCCCCAAGAGACCCAGTACTTC
TRBV7-8,TRBJ2-7,-,14,TRBD1,CASSFDRGSYEQYF,TGTGCCAGCAGCTTTGACAGGGGCTCCTACGAGCAGTACTTC
TRBV27,TRBJ2-1,few,13,-,CASSFRSHNEQFF,TGTGCCAGCAGTTTTAGAAGTCACAATGAGCAGTTCTTC
TRBV11-3,TRBJ2-5,-,19,TRBD1,CASSPRPGQQSPFQETQYF,TGTGCCAGCAGCCCAAGGCCGGGACAGCAGAGCCCTTTCCAAGAGACCCAGTACTTC
TRBV28,TRBJ2-3,-,13,-,CASIGTSTDTQYF,TGTGCCAGCATAGGGACAAGCACAGATACGCAGTATTTT
TRBV19,TRBJ1-4,-,13,TRBD1,CATTAGDREKLFF,TGTGCCACCACAGCAGGGGACAGGGAAAAACTGTTTTTT
TRBV20-1,TRBJ2-5,-,11,-,CSAPGVETQYF,TGCAGTGCCCCAGGTGTGGAGACCCAGTACTTC
TRBV14,TRBJ2-7,-,14,-,CASSQSTLNYEQYF,TGTGCCAGCAGCCAGTCGACTTTGAACTACGAGCAGTACTTC
TRBV11-2,TRBJ2-3,-,18,-,CASSLGGGGMKGTDTQYF,TGTGCCAGCAGCCTAGGGGGCGGGGGGATGAAGGGCACAGATACGCAGTATTTT
TRBV4-1,TRBJ2-5,-,15,-,CASSQDPRIRETQYF,TGCGCCAGCAGCCAAGATCCGAGGATCAGAGAGACCCAGTACTTC
TRBV29-1,TRBJ2-5,once,17,TRBD2,CSVEGTSGRGGQETQYF,TGCAGCGTTGAAGGGACTAGCGGGAGGGGGGGGCAAGAGACCCAGTACTTC
TRBV7-2,TRBJ2-7,once,13,-,CASSPTALYEQYF,TGTGCCAGCAGCCCCACCGCACTCTACGAGCAGTACTTC
TRBV18,TRBJ2-7,-,14,TRBD1,CASSPDRDSYEQYF,TGTGCCAGCTCACCGGACAGGGACAGCTACGAGCAGTACTTC
TRBV7-9,TRBJ2-7,-,12,-,CASSLRDTEQYF,TGTGCCAGCAGCTTACGAGACACTGAGCAGTACTTC
TRBV19,TRBJ1-5,-,16,-,CASSIDSGLSNQPQHF,TGTGCCAGTAGTATAGATTCGGGGTTGAGCAATCAGCCCCAGCATTTT
TRBV5-6,TRBJ2-5,-,16,TRBD1,CASSLTMGQGGETQYF,TGTGCCAGCAGCTTGACGATGGGACAGGGCGGGGAGACCCAGTACTTC
TRBV28,TRBJ2-7,-,14,-,CASSLRQGTYEQYF,TGTGCCAGCAGTTTAAGGCAGGGGACCTACGAGCAGTACTTC
TRBV25-1,TRBJ1-1,-,14,-,CASSIRGIDTEAFF,TGTGCCAGCAGTATAAGGGGGATAGACACTGAAGCTTTCTTT
TRBV6-1,TRBJ2-7,-,14,TRBD1,CASSGTGRIGEQYF,TGTGCCAGCAGTGGGACAGGGAGGATAGGCGAGCAGTACTTC